What follows is one T cell receptor beta chain and its context. Its target antigen remains unknown. No base quality information exists; no much larger clone differs at one position. CDR1 DFQATT and CDR2 SNEGSKA are derived from the germline V gene (reference sequence). V loses 1 base, J loses 5 bases, and the germline ends lie 14 bases apart. The CDR3 holds 14 amino acids from the cysteine to the phenylalanine. Only the CDR3 part of the read is kept: 42 bases, read in frame from the first base. Library method: PCR. The run used an Illumina HiSeq 2500. Molecular barcoding was employed in the preparation of TCR libraries, with unique molecular identifiers being used to normalize TCRbeta repertoire quantification. TCRdb itself trimmed the public reads at Q25 with fastp, ran MiXCR and retained productive beta chains. Under each unique CDR3 protein, matching rows form one entry showing the most common genes and DNA. A total of about 150,000 distinct CDR3 sequences appear in this sample, around 9% of them only once. Of the sample, around 18% falls within the top ten clones.

This specimen comes from a study of T-cell reconstitution after alpha-beta-depleted transplantation in children (dated by TCRdb to the mid-2010s). A note on the overall study: The study quantitatively tracked T-cell immune reconstitution after TCRalphabeta/CD19-depleted allogeneic hematopoietic cell transplantation in children using TCR repertoire profiling. Beyond this particular receptor, the publication reports: About two months after transplant, the apparently early recovery of alphabetaT-cell counts reportedly depended on just several hundred clones that had expanded rapidly and came from non-depleted graft cells. Over subsequent months, a decline in hyperexpanded clone frequencies was noted, and after one year, T-cell counts and TCRbeta diversity were mostly ascribed to newly produced T cells. In some patients, the high TCRbeta diversity seen at day 60 was put down to recipient T cells and intrathymic progenitors that had survived conditioning.

The treatment or condition label for this specimen denotes: allogeneic hematopoietic cell transplantation with graft depleted of TCRalphabeta T cells and CD19 B cells. Transplant recipients were children who received TCRalphabeta/CD19-depleted allogeneic hematopoietic cell grafts. This sequence originates from a female patient younger than 10 who had a stem cell transplant for congenital amegakaryocytic thrombocytopenia, so the T cells may come from the graft donor. This sequence uses TRBV20-1 and TRBJ2-5, and perhaps TRBD1 as D gene, on 6 matching bases. This specimen consisted of PBMCs, mostly from graft donor cells, obtained 180 days after TCRalphabeta/CD19-depleted stem cell transplant. The CDR3 is CSARVLQGLETQYF. The sequenced DNA: TGCAGTGCTAGAGTACTACAGGGTCTGGAGACCCAGTACTTC.